This T cell receptor beta chain stems from a study of T-cell memory formation after mild COVID-19. This clonotype has more than one count but fewer than ten. TCRdb itself ran the 5' RACE reads through MiXCR, one entry per CDR3 protein. Among 470,000 or so distinct CDR3 sequences listed, under 20% were seen once. V shed 4 bases and J 4 bases; nucleotides not matched to a gene: 9. The length of the CDR3 is 16 residues. CDR1 is SGHRS, CDR2 YFSETQ, per germline. Material: PBMCs or a T cell subset sorted from them (not recorded which). The source is a young man who had mild COVID-19 (a few samples of this study predate the infection). Cell type and time point are not known. V is TRBV5-1 and J is TRBJ2-1; 9 bases line up with TRBD2. The CDR3 reads CASSQRGVKPYNEQFF. CDR3 bases: TGCGCCAGCAGCCAGCGGGGGGTAAAACCGTACAATGAGCAGTTCTTC.